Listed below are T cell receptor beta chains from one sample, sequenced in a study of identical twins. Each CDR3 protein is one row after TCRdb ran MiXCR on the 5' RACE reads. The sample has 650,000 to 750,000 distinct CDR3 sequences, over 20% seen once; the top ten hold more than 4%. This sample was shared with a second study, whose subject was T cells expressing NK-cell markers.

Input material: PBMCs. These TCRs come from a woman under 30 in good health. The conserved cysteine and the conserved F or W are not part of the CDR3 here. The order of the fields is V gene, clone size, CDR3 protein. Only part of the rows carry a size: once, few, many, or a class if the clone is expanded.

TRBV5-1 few ASTQGTNTGELF
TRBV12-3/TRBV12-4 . ASSLFARTLRSGANVLT
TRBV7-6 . ASSPRVLAGENEQY
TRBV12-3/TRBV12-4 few ASRTGTFGTQY
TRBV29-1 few SVGGQGLYNEQF
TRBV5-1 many ASSPFPGTGTTNGELF
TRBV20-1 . SAYGLAGVSRETQY
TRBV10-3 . AISGLLGAGELF
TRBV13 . ASSRQSTAYEQY
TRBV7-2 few ASSTPGHPSQY
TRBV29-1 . SVVWVGYNEQF
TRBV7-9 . ASTLSGSNNEQF
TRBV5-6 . ASSLGLAGGQRGTQY
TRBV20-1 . SARHTSTDTQY
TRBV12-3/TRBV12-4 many ASSPSGGFTNSPLH
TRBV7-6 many ASSLSPRIGTEAF
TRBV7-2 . ASSFVHGGADEQY
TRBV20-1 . STLFRQETQY
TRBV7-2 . ASSLVGGRSQETQY
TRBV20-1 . SAYSTSGRPTDTQY
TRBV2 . ASNEGLDYEQY
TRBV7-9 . ASSWDRGSRQF
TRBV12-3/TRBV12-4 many ASSLGQHNQPQH
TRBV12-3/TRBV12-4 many ASSLMEGGYT
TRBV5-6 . ASSLLSAGNTIY
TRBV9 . ASSGRHPQETQY
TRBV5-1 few ASSRPLVAGQPSEQF
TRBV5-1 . ASSPRQGTVSGANVLT
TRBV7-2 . ASMSPGWKQY
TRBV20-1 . SARDAAVQETQY
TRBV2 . ASLQFYGYT
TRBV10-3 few AIRVGSEQF